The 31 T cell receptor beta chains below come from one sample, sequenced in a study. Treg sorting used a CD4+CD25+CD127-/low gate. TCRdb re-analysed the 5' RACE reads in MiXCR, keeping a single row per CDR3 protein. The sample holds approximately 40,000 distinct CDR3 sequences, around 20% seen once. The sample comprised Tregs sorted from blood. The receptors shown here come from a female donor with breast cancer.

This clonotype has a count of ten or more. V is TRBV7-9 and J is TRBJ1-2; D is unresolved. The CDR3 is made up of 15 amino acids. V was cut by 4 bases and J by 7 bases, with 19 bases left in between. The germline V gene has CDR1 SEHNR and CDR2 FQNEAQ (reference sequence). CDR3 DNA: TGTGCCAGCAGCTACGGACTGCCCCAAAAGGTTGGCTACACCTTC. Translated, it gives CASSYGLPQKVGYTF.

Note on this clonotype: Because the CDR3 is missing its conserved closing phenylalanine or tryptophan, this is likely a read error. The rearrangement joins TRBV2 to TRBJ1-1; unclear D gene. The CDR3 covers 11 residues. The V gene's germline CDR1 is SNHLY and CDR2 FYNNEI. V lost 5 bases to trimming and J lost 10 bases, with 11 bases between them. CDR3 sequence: CASSFREGAFL. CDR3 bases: TGTGCCAGCAGTTTCAGAGAAGGAGCTTTCCTT.

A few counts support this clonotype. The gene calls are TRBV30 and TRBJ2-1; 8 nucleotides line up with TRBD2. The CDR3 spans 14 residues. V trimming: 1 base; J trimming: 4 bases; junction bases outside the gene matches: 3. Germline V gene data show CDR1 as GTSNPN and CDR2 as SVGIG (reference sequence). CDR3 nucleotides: TGTGCCTGGAGTGATACTAGCGGTTACAATGAGCAGTTCTTC. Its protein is CAWSDTSGYNEQFF.

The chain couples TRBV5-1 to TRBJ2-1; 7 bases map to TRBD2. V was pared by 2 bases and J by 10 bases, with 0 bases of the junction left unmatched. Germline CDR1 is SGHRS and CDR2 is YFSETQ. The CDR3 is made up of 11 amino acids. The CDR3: CASSLAGEQFF. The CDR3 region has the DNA TGCGCCAGCAGCTTAGCGGGAGAGCAGTTCTTC. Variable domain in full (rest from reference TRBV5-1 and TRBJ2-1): KAGVTQTPRYLIKTRGQQVTLSCSPISGHRSVSWYQQTPGQGLQFLFEYFSETQRNKGNFPGRFSGRQFSNSRSEMNVSTLELGDSALYLCASSLAGEQFFGPGTRLTVL.

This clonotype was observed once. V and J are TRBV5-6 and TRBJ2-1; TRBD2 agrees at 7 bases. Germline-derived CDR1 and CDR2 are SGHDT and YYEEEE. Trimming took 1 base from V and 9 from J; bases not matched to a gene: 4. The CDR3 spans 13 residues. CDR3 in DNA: TGTGCCAGCAGCTTGAGACTAGCTGTTGAGCAGTTCTTC. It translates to CASSLRLAVEQFF.

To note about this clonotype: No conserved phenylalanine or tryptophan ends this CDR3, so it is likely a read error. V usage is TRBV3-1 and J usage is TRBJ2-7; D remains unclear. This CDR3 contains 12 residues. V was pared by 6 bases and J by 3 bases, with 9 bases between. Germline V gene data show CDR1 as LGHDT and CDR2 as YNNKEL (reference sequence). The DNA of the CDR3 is TGTGCCAGCAGTCCAGGAATCTACGAGCAGTACCTC. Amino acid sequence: CASSPGIYEQYL.

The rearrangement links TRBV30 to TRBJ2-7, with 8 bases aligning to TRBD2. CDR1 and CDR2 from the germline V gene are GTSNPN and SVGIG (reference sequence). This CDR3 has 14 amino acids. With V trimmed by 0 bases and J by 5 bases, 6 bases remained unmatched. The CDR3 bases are TGTGCCTGGAGTGTCCTCGCGGGAGGTGACGAGCAGTACTTC. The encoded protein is CAWSVLAGGDEQYF.

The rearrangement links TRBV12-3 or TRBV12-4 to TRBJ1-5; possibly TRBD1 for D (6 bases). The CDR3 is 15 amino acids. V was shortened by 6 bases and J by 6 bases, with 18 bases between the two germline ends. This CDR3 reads CASSFAGGRGQPQHF. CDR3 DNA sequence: TGTGCCAGCAGCTTCGCTGGGGGCAGGGGTCAGCCCCAGCATTTT.

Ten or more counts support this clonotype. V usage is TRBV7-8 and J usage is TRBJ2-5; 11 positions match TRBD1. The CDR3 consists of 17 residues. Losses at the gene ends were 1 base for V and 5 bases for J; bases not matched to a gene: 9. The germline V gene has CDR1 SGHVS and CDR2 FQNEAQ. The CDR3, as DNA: TGTGCCAGCAGCTTAGGGGGGACAGGGGGTCGGTACGAGACCCAGTACTTC. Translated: CASSLGGTGGRYETQYF.

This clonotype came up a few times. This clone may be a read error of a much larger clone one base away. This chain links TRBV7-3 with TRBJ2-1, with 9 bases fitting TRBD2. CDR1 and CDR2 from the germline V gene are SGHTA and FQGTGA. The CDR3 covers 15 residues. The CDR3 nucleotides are TGTGCCGGCAGCCTAGCGGGAACCACCTACAATGAGCAGTTCTTC. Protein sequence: CAGSLAGTTYNEQFF.

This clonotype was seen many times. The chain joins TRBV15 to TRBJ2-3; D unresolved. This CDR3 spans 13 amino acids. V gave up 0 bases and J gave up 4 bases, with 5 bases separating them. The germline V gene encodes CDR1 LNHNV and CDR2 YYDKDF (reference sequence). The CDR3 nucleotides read TGTGCCACCAGCAGAGATAAAGCAGATACGCAGTATTTT. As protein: CATSRDKADTQYF.

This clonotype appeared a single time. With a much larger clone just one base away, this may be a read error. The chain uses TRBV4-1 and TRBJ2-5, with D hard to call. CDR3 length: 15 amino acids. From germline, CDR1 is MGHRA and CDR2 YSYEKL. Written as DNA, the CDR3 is TGCGCCAGCAGCCAAGGGTACGCGGATCAAGAGACCCGGTACTTC. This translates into CASSQGYADQETRYF.

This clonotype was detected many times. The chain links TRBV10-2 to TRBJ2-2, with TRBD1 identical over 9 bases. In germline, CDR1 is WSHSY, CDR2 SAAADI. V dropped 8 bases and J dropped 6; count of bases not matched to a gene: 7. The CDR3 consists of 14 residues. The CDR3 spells CASSRTGAAGELFF. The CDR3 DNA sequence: TGCGCCAGCTCTCGGACAGGGGCGGCCGGGGAGCTGTTTTTT.

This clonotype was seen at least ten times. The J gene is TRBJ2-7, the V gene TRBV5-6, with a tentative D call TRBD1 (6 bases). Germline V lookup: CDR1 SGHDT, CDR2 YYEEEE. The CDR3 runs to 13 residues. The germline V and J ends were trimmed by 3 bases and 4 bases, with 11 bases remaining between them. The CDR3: CASSSTGIYEQYF. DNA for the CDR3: TGTGCCAGCAGCTCAACAGGGATTTACGAGCAGTACTTC.

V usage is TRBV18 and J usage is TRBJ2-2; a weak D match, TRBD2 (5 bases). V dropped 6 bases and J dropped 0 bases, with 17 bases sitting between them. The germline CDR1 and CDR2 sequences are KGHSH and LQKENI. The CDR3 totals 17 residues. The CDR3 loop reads CASSPAGQRPNTGELFF. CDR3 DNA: TGTGCCAGCTCTCCAGCTGGCCAGCGGCCGAACACCGGGGAGCTGTTTTTT.

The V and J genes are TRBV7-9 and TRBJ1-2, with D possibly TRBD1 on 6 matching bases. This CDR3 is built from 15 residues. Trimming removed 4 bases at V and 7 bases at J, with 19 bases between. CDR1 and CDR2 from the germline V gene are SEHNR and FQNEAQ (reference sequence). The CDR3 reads CASSSPGASLSGYTF. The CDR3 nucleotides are TGTGCCAGCAGCTCCCCAGGGGCGAGCCTAAGTGGCTACACCTTC.

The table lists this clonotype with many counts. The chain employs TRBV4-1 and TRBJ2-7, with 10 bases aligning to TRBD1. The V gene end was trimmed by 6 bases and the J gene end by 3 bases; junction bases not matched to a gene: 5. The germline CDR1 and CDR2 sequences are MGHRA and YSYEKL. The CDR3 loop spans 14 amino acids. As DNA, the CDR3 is TGCGCCAGCAGTCACCGGGACAGGGGCTACGAGCAGTACTTC. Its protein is CASSHRDRGYEQYF.

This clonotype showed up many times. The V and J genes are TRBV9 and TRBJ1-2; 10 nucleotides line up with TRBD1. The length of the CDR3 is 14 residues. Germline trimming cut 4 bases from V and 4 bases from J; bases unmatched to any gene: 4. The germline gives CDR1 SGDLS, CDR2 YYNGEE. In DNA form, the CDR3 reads TGTGCCAGCAGCATCCGGGACAGGGGCTATGGCTACACCTTC. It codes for CASSIRDRGYGYTF.

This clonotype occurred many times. The CDR3 DNA follows: TGTGCCAGCAGTTTCTCGGGTGAGCAGTTCTTC. Translated, it gives CASSFSGEQFF. The V and J genes are TRBV28 and TRBJ2-1; D is unclear. CDR3 size: 11 residues. Between the trimmed V and J ends, which lost 3 bases and 9 bases, there was a span of 6 bases. Germline V lookup: CDR1 MDHEN, CDR2 SYDVKM.

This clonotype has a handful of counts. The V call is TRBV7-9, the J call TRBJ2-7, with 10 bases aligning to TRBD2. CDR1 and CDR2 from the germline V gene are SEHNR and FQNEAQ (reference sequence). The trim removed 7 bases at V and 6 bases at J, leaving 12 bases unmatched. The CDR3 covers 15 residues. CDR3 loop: CASTFASGGRGEQYF. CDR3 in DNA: TGTGCCAGCACCTTCGCTAGCGGGGGCCGGGGCGAGCAGTACTTC.

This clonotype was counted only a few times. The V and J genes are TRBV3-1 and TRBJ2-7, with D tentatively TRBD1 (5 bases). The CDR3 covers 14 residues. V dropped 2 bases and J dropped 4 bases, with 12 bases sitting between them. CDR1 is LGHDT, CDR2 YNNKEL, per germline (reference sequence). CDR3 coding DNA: TGTGCCAGCAGCCAACTCCTTGGGGCTTACGAGCAGTACTTC. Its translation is CASSQLLGAYEQYF.

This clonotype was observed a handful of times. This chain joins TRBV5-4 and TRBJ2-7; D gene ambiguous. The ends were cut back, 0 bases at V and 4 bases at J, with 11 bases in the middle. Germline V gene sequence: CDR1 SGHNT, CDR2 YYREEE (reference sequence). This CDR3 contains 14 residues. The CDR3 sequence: CASSLDLPPYEQYF. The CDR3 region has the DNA TGTGCCAGCAGCTTGGATTTACCCCCTTACGAGCAGTACTTC.

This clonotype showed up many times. CDR3 in amino acids: CASSSADSDEGYTF. In nucleotides, the CDR3 is TGTGCCAGCAGCTCAGCAGACAGTGACGAAGGCTACACCTTC. This chain links TRBV7-9 with TRBJ1-2; D may be TRBD1 (5 bases). V lost 4 bases and J lost 8, with 17 bases in between. CDR1 and CDR2 (germline): SEHNR, FQNEAQ (reference sequence). CDR3 length: 14 residues.

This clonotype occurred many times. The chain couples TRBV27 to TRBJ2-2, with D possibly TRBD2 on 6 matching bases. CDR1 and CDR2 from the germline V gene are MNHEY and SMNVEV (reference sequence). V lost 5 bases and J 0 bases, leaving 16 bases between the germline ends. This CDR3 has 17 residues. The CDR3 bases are TGTGCCAGCAGTCCGTCCCGGGACTTTGCGAACACCGGGGAGCTGTTTTTT. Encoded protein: CASSPSRDFANTGELFF.

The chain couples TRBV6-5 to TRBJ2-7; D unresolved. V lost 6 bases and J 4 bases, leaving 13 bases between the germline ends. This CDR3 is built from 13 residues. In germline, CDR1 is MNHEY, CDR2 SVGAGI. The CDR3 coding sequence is TGTGCCAGCAGAAAGGGCAGAGGATACGAGCAGTACTTC. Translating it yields CASRKGRGYEQYF.

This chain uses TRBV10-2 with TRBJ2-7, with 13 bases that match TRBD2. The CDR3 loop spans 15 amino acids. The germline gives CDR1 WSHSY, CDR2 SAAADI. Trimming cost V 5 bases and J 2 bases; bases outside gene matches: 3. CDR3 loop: CASSSGLAGAYEQYF. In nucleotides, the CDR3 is TGCGCCAGCAGTTCCGGACTAGCGGGAGCCTACGAGCAGTACTTC.

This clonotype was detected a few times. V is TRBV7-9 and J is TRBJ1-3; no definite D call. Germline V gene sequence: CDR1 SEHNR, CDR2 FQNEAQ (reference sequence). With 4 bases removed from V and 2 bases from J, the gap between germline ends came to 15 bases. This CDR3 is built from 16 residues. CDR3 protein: CASSSQIEGAGNTIYF. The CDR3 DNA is TGTGCCAGCAGCTCACAAATTGAGGGAGCTGGAAACACCATATATTTT.

CDR3 DNA: TGTGCCAGCAGTTTTCGGGGACAGGGCTATGGCTACACCTTC. Translation gives CASSFRGQGYGYTF. The chain is built from TRBV6-2 or TRBV6-3 and TRBJ1-2; 9 bases line up with TRBD1. The CDR3 is 14 amino acids. Germline V CDR1 and CDR2: MNHEY, SVGEGT. Trimming at V came to 4 bases and at J to 4 bases, leaving 4 bases not matched to a gene.

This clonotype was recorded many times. In DNA form, the CDR3 reads TGTGCCAGCACCCACGCAGGAGGGAGGACAGATACGCAGTATTTT. It specifies CASTHAGGRTDTQYF. V gene TRBV7-9 combines with J gene TRBJ2-3; the D gene is possibly TRBD2 (6 bases). The CDR3 has 15 amino acids. Germline CDR1 is SEHNR and CDR2 is FQNEAQ (reference sequence). V was trimmed by 7 bases and J by 3 bases, leaving 17 bases between them. The full variable domain, rest sourced from reference TRBV7-9 and TRBJ2-3, is DTGVSQNPRHKITKRGQNVTFRCDPISEHNRLYWYRQTLGQGPEFLTYFQNEAQLEKSRLLSDRFSAERPKGSFSTLEIQRTEQGDSAMYLCASTHAGGRTDTQYFGPGTRLTVL.

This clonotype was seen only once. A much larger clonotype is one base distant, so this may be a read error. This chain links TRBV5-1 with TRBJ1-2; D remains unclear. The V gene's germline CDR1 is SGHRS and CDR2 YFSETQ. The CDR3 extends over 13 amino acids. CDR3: CVSSPSTTHGYTF. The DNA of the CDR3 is TGCGTCAGCAGCCCGAGCACGACACATGGCTACACCTTC.

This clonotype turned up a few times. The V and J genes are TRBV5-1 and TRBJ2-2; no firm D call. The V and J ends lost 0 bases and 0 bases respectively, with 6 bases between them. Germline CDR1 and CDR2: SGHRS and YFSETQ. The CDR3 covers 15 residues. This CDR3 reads CASSLGHSNTGELFF. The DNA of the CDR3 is TGCGCCAGCAGCTTGGGGCACTCGAACACCGGGGAGCTGTTTTTT.